The entry below describes one TCR beta chain. In the authors' methods: Counts of nucleated cells, estimated from reference gene primer amplification, were obtained. The method was immunoSEQ multiplex PCR; TCRdb's version includes in-frame clones alone and lacks a portion of them. That table furnishes V, J and clone size, whereas the DNA furnished D and trimming. The sample contains roughly 180,000 clones, more than 85% of which appear only once. The data originate from a study of blood T cell repertoires in COVID-19. Study as a whole: Researchers got acute and convalescent COVID-19 samples from the United States, Italy and Spain. Sources were T cells, B-cell-depleted T cells, or PBMCs; the material itself was cDNA or gDNA.

Germline values: CDR1 MNHEY, CDR2 SVGAGI. J was trimmed by 8 bases and V by 10 bases; bases with no gene match: 7. The CDR3 covers 12 residues. This TCR was recovered from a man in his 70s with active or convalescent COVID-19. Sample: peripheral blood. The chain carries TRBV6-5 and TRBJ1-5; 8 nucleotides match TRBD1. Written as DNA, the CDR3 is TGTGCCACCACAGGGGGTAATGAGCCCCAGCATTTT. This sequence encodes CATTGGNEPQHF.